This T cell receptor beta chain was identified in a study of blood T cell repertoires in COVID-19. Seattle patient enrollment occurred during active infection, with longitudinal follow-up thereafter. Per the original methods: Estimates of nucleated cell counts were drawn from the amplification of reference gene primers. Assay used: immunoSEQ multiplex PCR; TCRdb lists only in-frame clones, some missing. That table furnishes V, J and clone size, whereas the DNA furnished D and trimming. The sample has just under 350,000 clones, over 80% seen once. Germline lookup yields CDR1 GTSNPN and CDR2 SVGIG (reference sequence). With 4 bases clipped from V and 3 bases from J, the junction kept 7 bases outside the gene matches. The CDR3 spans 14 residues.

The chain has TRBV30 and TRBJ2-7; 9 nucleotides line up with TRBD1. Source material: peripheral blood. The TCR was taken from a woman in her forties or fifties with COVID-19, enrolled during active disease. The CDR3 DNA follows: TGTGCCTGGAACCCAGGGACAGGGTACTACGAGCAGTACTTC. It is translated as CAWNPGTGYYEQYF.